This T cell receptor (beta chain) was captured in a study of T cell clonotyping in hematopoietic cell transplantation. Study observations and caveats: Few recipient clonotypes overlapped donors; over 97% were de novo at given depth. Recipient TCR diversity dropped after transplant; expanded clonotypes rose from day 30 to 180.

Recipients were bled about 28 days pretransplant and at posttransplant days 30, 100, 180. Notes on this clone: Its antigen is still unknown.

Data came from immunoSEQ multiplex PCR; TCRdb stores just in-frame clones and leaves some out. The data show several thousand clones, about 90% seen once. The CDR3 has 14 residues. Germline V CDR1 and CDR2: LNHDA, SQIVND (reference sequence). V lost 3 bases to trimming and J lost 7 bases; unmatched junction nucleotides: 6. The specimen was peripheral blood mononuclear cells, collected 100 days after allogeneic stem cell transplant. The chain combines TRBV19 with TRBJ1-2; 9 positions agree with TRBD1. The clonotype was recovered from a male patient between 65 and 85 years old who had an allogeneic stem cell transplant from an unrelated donor, so T cells may come from the graft donor. Some clones in this sample may be carry-over from other donors' samples. CDR3 nucleotides: TGTGCCAGTAGTATGGACAGGGGAGTCTTTGGCTACACCTTC. Its protein product is CASSMDRGVFGYTF.